This is a list of T cell receptor beta chains from one sample in a study of cytomegalovirus exposure and HLA in healthy donors. This table comes from immunoSEQ multiplex PCR, and its TCRdb copy is limited to in-frame clones, with some not included. Seen here are 150,000 to 180,000 clones, just over 85% observed once, and the top ten hold approximately 2.2%. Sequences were obtained from PBMCs. These receptors all come from a human donor in good health. Both conserved end residues are part of each CDR3. Each record gives: D gene, V gene, J gene, clone size, CDR3 DNA, CDR3 protein. The D gene is left open where the match is weak. The size of a clone is reported for some rows only, either as once, few or many, or as a class for expanded clones.

.,TRBV7-9,TRBJ2-4,.,TGTGCCAGCAGCTCAAACAATCAGGGAACCAAAAACATTCAGTACTTC,CASSSNNQGTKNIQYF
TRBD2,TRBV5-8,TRBJ2-1,.,TGTGCCAGCAGCCCCGGGACTAGGAAATACAATGAGCAGTTCTTC,CASSPGTRKYNEQFF
TRBD1,TRBV19,TRBJ1-5,few,TGTGCCAGTAGTACGGTGGGGGACAGGGTAAATCAGCCCCAGCATTTT,CASSTVGDRVNQPQHF
TRBD2,TRBV4-2,TRBJ2-7,.,TGTGCCAGCAGCCAAGACGGACTAGCGGGAGCTCCCACCTCCTACGAGCAGTACTTC,CASSQDGLAGAPTSYEQYF
TRBD2,TRBV5-1,TRBJ2-1,.,TGCGCCAGCAGCTTGGAGGGAGGGCCCCATGAGCAGTTCTTC,CASSLEGGPHEQFF
TRBD1,TRBV18,TRBJ2-4,.,TGTGCCAGCTCATACGACAGGGGAGCCAAAAACATTCAGTACTTC,CASSYDRGAKNIQYF
TRBD1,TRBV14,TRBJ2-7,.,TGTGCCAGCAGCCGATGGTGGGACAGATCCTACGAGCAGTACTTC,CASSRWWDRSYEQYF
TRBD2,TRBV4-1,TRBJ2-7,.,TGCGCCAGCAGCCAGACTCGGGGGGGCGGAGCCTACGAGCAGTACTTC,CASSQTRGGGAYEQYF
TRBD2,TRBV19,TRBJ2-1,.,TGTGCCAGTACCCACCCCGGGAGGGGCCCCAATGAGCAGTTCTTC,CASTHPGRGPNEQFF
.,TRBV6-5,TRBJ1-2,.,TGTGCCAGCAGTTTCCGACAGGAACGCTATGGCTACACCTTC,CASSFRQERYGYTF
.,TRBV6-5,TRBJ1-5,.,TGTGCCAGCAGTTACTCGACACCTAATAGCAATCAGCCCCAGCATTTT,CASSYSTPNSNQPQHF
.,TRBV5-6,TRBJ2-1,.,TGTGCCAGCAGCTTGGAATTCTTGGGGGGTGGCCATGAGCAGTTCTTC,CASSLEFLGGGHEQFF
TRBD1,TRBV19,TRBJ1-5,once,TGTGCCAGTAGTTTATCATCCGGGACAGGCACCCAGCCCCAGCATTTT,CASSLSSGTGTQPQHF
TRBD1,TRBV4-2,TRBJ1-2,.,TGTGCCAGCAGCCAAGAGGGGAGGGGACAGGCCTGGGGCTACACCTTC,CASSQEGRGQAWGYTF
.,TRBV19,TRBJ2-7,.,TGTGCCAGTAGTATAGATCGAGACAGGCGGGAGCAGTACTTC,CASSIDRDRREQYF
.,TRBV4-1,TRBJ2-3,.,TGCGCCAGCAGCCGGACTGACAAGGCGAGCACAGATACGCAGTATTTT,CASSRTDKASTDTQYF
TRBD1,TRBV27,TRBJ1-5,many,TGTGCCAGCAGTTTATGGGGACAGGGCGGTCAGCCCCAGCATTTT,CASSLWGQGGQPQHF
.,TRBV7-9,TRBJ1-2,.,TGTGCCAGCAGCTTAGGACAGAACTATGGCTACACCTTC,CASSLGQNYGYTF
TRBD1,TRBV2,TRBJ2-5,.,TGTGCCAGCAGCGGGACAGGGGCTTTTGGGACCCAGTACTTC,CASSGTGAFGTQYF
.,TRBV28,TRBJ1-1,.,TGTGCCAGCAGTCCGGTGCTGAACACTGAAGCTTTCTTT,CASSPVLNTEAFF
.,TRBV7-9,TRBJ2-7,.,TGTGCCAGCAGCCTCACGGGGTCCAACTACGAGCAGTACTTC,CASSLTGSNYEQYF
.,TRBV11-3,TRBJ2-5,.,TGTGCCAGCAGCAGAAGCCAAGCTGAGACCCAGTACTTC,CASSRSQAETQYF
TRBD1,TRBV5-1,TRBJ2-2,.,TGCGCCAGCAGCGGACAGGGGGCGGGCACCGGGGAGCTGTTTTTT,CASSGQGAGTGELFF
.,TRBV19,TRBJ1-1,.,TGTGCCAGTAGTATGGGGGCCTCGGGTGAAGCTTTCTTT,CASSMGASGEAFF
TRBD2,TRBV11-1,TRBJ2-5,.,TGTGCCAGCAGCTCGGGACTAGATAAGACCCAGTACTTC,CASSSGLDKTQYF
TRBD1,TRBV7-8,TRBJ1-6,.,TGTGCCAGCAGCCTCCGGGACAGGGGGTCACCCCTCCACTTT,CASSLRDRGSPLHF
TRBD1,TRBV9,TRBJ2-7,few,TGTGCCAGCAGCCAAAGACAGGGCCCCTACGAGCAGTACTTC,CASSQRQGPYEQYF
.,TRBV15,TRBJ2-5,.,TGTGCCACCAGCAGAGGTGGAGGTCTCCAAGAGACCCAGTACTTC,CATSRGGGLQETQYF
.,TRBV7-9,TRBJ1-6,once,TGTGCCAGCAGCGCCGACAGGAGCTCCTATAATTCACCCCTCCACTTT,CASSADRSSYNSPLHF
TRBD1,TRBV19,TRBJ2-1,.,TGTGCCAGTAGTCTCGACAGGGCCTCCTACAATGAGCAGTTCTTC,CASSLDRASYNEQFF
.,TRBV27,TRBJ1-4,.,TGTGCCAGCAGACGGACAGCCGCAAATGAAAAACTGTTTTTT,CASRRTAANEKLFF
TRBD1,TRBV7-9,TRBJ1-1,.,TGTGCCAGCAGCTCGGGACAGGGGGCGGGAACTGAAGCTTTCTTT,CASSSGQGAGTEAFF
TRBD1,TRBV6-5,TRBJ1-6,.,TGTGCCAGCAGTTACCTAGACGGGACAGGGGATTCACCCCTCCACTTT,CASSYLDGTGDSPLHF
.,TRBV6-4,TRBJ2-6,.,TGTGCCAGCAGTGCCACAGGGCCGGGGGCCAACGTCCTGACTTTC,CASSATGPGANVLTF
TRBD1,TRBV6-1,TRBJ2-3,.,TGTGCCAGCAGTCAACGGGACAGGGGTTCAAATACGCAGTATTTT,CASSQRDRGSNTQYF
TRBD2,TRBV6-5,TRBJ2-2,few,TGTGCCAGCAGTTACGATGGGGCGGGGGCCGGGGAGCTGTTTTTT,CASSYDGAGAGELFF
.,TRBV6-5,TRBJ2-1,.,TGTGCCAGCAGTCAAGGTGGGACTCGACACAATGAGCAGTTCTTC,CASSQGGTRHNEQFF
.,TRBV5-4,TRBJ2-7,.,TGTGCCAGCAGCGTAGGGGACACCGGACCCTACGAGCAGTACTTC,CASSVGDTGPYEQYF
.,TRBV19,TRBJ1-1,.,TGTGCCAGTAGTACCGGACAGCCTTACACTGAAGCTTTCTTT,CASSTGQPYTEAFF
TRBD2,TRBV5-1,TRBJ2-2,.,TGCGCCAGCAGCTTGGTAGGACTAGCGGGATCGAACACCGGGGAGCTGTTTTTT,CASSLVGLAGSNTGELFF
TRBD2,TRBV5-4,TRBJ2-1,.,TGTGCCAGCAGGCCTCCGGGACTAGCGGGAGAGAATGAGCAGTTCTTC,CASRPPGLAGENEQFF
.,TRBV5-6,TRBJ2-1,.,TGTGCCAGCAGCTTGAGGCGCCTGACTTACAATGAGCAGTTCTTC,CASSLRRLTYNEQFF
.,TRBV13,TRBJ2-5,.,TGTGCCAGCAGTCGCCCGGACAGCTATCTAGGGAGGACCCAGTACTTC,CASSRPDSYLGRTQYF
.,TRBV1,TRBJ1-4,.,TGCACCAGCAGCCAAGATCGCCATAGGGGAGGACTGTTTTTT,CTSSQDRHRGGLFF
.,TRBV7-9,TRBJ2-4,.,TGTGCCAGCAGCCCCCGGGGAGGTCAGATCAAAAACATTCAGTACTTC,CASSPRGGQIKNIQYF
TRBD1,TRBV27,TRBJ1-5,.,TGTGCCGGCAGTCCAGGGGGCTATAGCAATCAGCCCCAGCATTTT,CAGSPGGYSNQPQHF
.,TRBV21-1,TRBJ1-5,.,TGTGCCAGCAGCAAATGGGGAGGGGGGAAGGAGAGTTATCAGCCCCAGCATTTT,CASSKWGGGKESYQPQHF